Below are 13 T cell receptor beta chains sequenced from a single sample in a study of cytomegalovirus exposure and HLA in healthy donors. The PCR used 60 Vbeta and 13 Jbeta primers. Clones were sequenced by immunoSEQ multiplex PCR, and TCRdb holds only the in-frame ones, with some missing. The table has roughly 140,000 clones, 80% seen once; the top ten hold around 6.8%. Source material: PBMCs. All receptors derive from a man aged 40-49 years in good health and CMV-seropositive.

The CDR3 DNA reads TGTGCCAGCAATAACGAGGCCCTCAATTCACCCCTCCACTTT. Translating it yields CASNNEALNSPLHF. The chain joins TRBV2 to TRBJ1-6; D not resolved. The CDR3 covers 14 residues. Germline V gene sequence: CDR1 SNHLY, CDR2 FYNNEI. Trimming removed 7 bases from V and 7 bases from J, with 14 bases in between.

The chain combines TRBV7-8 with TRBJ1-2; D may be TRBD1 (6 bases). The ends were cut back, 5 bases at V and 5 bases at J, with 15 bases in the middle. Germline CDR1 is SGHVS and CDR2 is FQNEAQ. The CDR3 is 14 residues long. The CDR3 here is CASSKGTRDYGYTF. CDR3 in DNA: TGTGCCAGCAGCAAAGGGACAAGGGATTATGGCTACACCTTC. The complete variable domain, with remaining parts taken from reference TRBV7-8 and TRBJ1-2, reads GAGVSQSPRYKVAKRGQDVALRCDPISGHVSLFWYQQALGQGPEFLTYFQNEAQLDKSGLPSDRFFAERPEGSVSTLKIQRTQQEDSAVYLCASSKGTRDYGYTFGSGTRLTVV.

This clone was seen a single time. CDR3 sequence (DNA): TGTGCCAGCAGTTTGCAGGGGGCTTTTAGGATCACTGAAGCTTTCTTT. It yields the protein CASSLQGAFRITEAFF. The V and J genes are TRBV28 and TRBJ1-1; 8 bases are shared with TRBD1. Germline lookup yields CDR1 MDHEN and CDR2 SYDVKM. The J segment lost 4 bases and the V segment lost 3 bases, leaving 10 bases of the junction unmatched. This CDR3 has 16 residues. Filled out from reference TRBV28 and TRBJ1-1, the complete variable domain reads DVKVTQSSRYLVKRTGEKVFLECVQDMDHENMFWYRQDPGLGLRLIYFSYDVKMKEKGDIPEGYSVSREKKERFSLILESASTNQTSMYLCASSLQGAFRITEAFFGQGTRLTVV.

This chain links TRBV2 with TRBJ1-5; no firm D call. Trimming cost V 2 bases and J 0 bases, with 8 bases left between them. CDR3 length: 15 amino acids. Germline V gives CDR1 SNHLY, CDR2 FYNNEI. The CDR3 here is CASSETGNSNQPQHF. CDR3 bases: TGTGCCAGCAGTGAAACGGGGAATAGCAATCAGCCCCAGCATTTT. Using reference TRBV2 and TRBJ1-5 for the parts outside the CDR3, the full variable domain is EPEVTQTPSHQVTQMGQEVILRCVPISNHLYFYWYRQILGQKVEFLVSFYNNEISEKSEIFDDQFSVERPDGSNFTLKIRSTKLEDSAMYFCASSETGNSNQPQHFGDGTRLSIL.

The chain joins TRBV5-8 to TRBJ2-2; 14 positions agree with TRBD2. The CDR3 is made up of 16 amino acids. The germline gives CDR1 SGHTS, CDR2 YDEGEE. V trimming: 6 bases; J trimming: 6 bases; junction bases outside the gene matches: 7. CDR3 in amino acids: CASNKGLAGVAGELFF. The CDR3 DNA sequence: TGTGCCAGCAACAAGGGACTAGCGGGAGTGGCCGGGGAGCTGTTTTTT.

J is TRBJ1-2 and V is TRBV29-1, with unresolved D. Germline V gene lookup returns CDR1 SQVTM and CDR2 ANQGSEA. The CDR3 consists of 14 residues. V dropped 3 bases and J dropped 0 bases, with 11 bases sitting between them. The CDR3 region has the DNA TGCAGCGTTGAGGCGGGATTCACTAACTATGGCTACACCTTC. Translation: CSVEAGFTNYGYTF.

The chain couples TRBV5-1 to TRBJ2-1, with 7 bases matching TRBD2. The CDR3 is made up of 15 amino acids. Germline CDR1 SGHRS, CDR2 YFSETQ. V was pared by 4 bases and J by 1 base, with 5 bases of the junction left unmatched. The CDR3 loop is CASSAGGKSYNEQFF. The CDR3 DNA reads TGCGCCAGCAGCGCCGGGGGGAAGTCCTACAATGAGCAGTTCTTC.

J is TRBJ2-2 and V is TRBV10-1, with a weak D call TRBD2 (5 bases). V dropped 5 bases and J dropped 4 bases, with 11 bases sitting between them. In germline, CDR1 is WNHNN, CDR2 SYGVQD (reference sequence). CDR3 length: 14 amino acids. The CDR3 DNA reads TGCGCCAGCAGTCCGACGGGGTTCACCGGGGAGCTGTTTTTT. Protein product: CASSPTGFTGELFF.

The gene calls are TRBV27 and TRBJ2-7; D may be TRBD2 (5 bases). The germline V and J ends were trimmed by 2 bases and 2 bases, with 10 bases remaining between them. The CDR3 sequence is 14 residues long. Germline V gene data show CDR1 as MNHEY and CDR2 as SMNVEV (reference sequence). The CDR3 is CASSLNPGTYEQYF. The CDR3 coding sequence is TGTGCCAGCAGTTTAAATCCGGGAACCTACGAGCAGTACTTC.

The chain's CDR3 is CASRRWEGNEQFF. In DNA form, the CDR3 reads TGTGCCAGCAGACGGTGGGAGGGGAATGAGCAGTTCTTC. V gene TRBV6-6 combines with J gene TRBJ2-1; 7 bases map to TRBD2. This CDR3 has 13 residues. In germline, CDR1 is MNHNY, CDR2 SVGAGI (reference sequence). V lost 6 bases and J lost 7; bases outside the gene matches: 6.

The chain links TRBV23-1 to TRBJ2-7, with 10 bases identical to TRBD1. TRBV23-1 falls under the ORF class, with uncertain function. CDR3 length equals 19 residues. The J segment lost 9 bases and the V segment lost 3 bases, leaving 23 bases of the junction unmatched. CDR3 sequence (DNA): TGCGCCAGCAGTCATTCCTTCGGGACAGGGGAGGATTCCTGCTTCGGGCAGTACTTC. This codes for CASSHSFGTGEDSCFGQYF.

Only a few counts were recorded for this clone. The chain is built from TRBV2 and TRBJ2-5, with 9 bases identical to TRBD2. With V trimmed by 0 bases and J by 5 bases, 1 base remained unmatched. CDR1 is SNHLY and CDR2 is FYNNEI in the germline V gene. The CDR3 is made up of 14 amino acids. CDR3 sequence (DNA): TGTGCCAGCAGTGAAGCGCGGGGGGGCGAGACCCAGTACTTC. It encodes CASSEARGGETQYF.

This clone was seen a handful of times. V gene TRBV5-1 combines with J gene TRBJ2-5; D is uncertain. Trimming left V 2 bases short and J 1 base short, with 9 bases between. Looked up from germline, CDR1 is SGHRS and CDR2 is YFSETQ. There are 14 residues in the CDR3. The DNA for the CDR3 is TGCGCCAGCAGCTTACAGCCGGCCCAAGAGACCCAGTACTTC. It specifies CASSLQPAQETQYF.